This TCR beta chain was sequenced during a study of CD8+CD57+ T cells in acquired aplastic anemia. Overall study context: When averaged, DNA from sorted CD4+ and CD8+ cells came to about 3 ug.

The patients chosen for sequencing had shown expansion of CD8+CD57+ cells (detected by flow cytometry). Blood samples were obtained from patients who had received no prior therapy. The template for TCR beta VDJ and CDR3 sequence profiling was genomic DNA. TCRdb redid the calling of the reads with MiXCR, one entry per CDR3 protein. The sample lists 160,000 or so distinct CDR3 sequences, 45% to 55% occurring once. Regarding this clonotype: Its antigen is as yet unknown.

Regarding the study as a whole: The number of CD8+ CDR3 sequences shared by patients and controls was under 35. Patients versus controls showed no significant CD8+ Simpson's diversity difference.

The origin of this receptor is a human donor with aplastic anemia. Material for sequencing was sorted CD4+, CD8+, or CD8+CD57+ T cells (not recorded which) from PBMCs.

CDR3 nucleotides: TGCAGCGTTGTTAGGTTAGCGGGACCAGATACGCAGTATTTT. Translation: CSVVRLAGPDTQYF. The V gene is TRBV29-1, the J gene TRBJ2-3, with TRBD2 matching 8 bases. V lost 4 bases and J lost 4; bases outside the gene matches: 7. This CDR3 has 14 amino acids. The germline gives CDR1 SQVTM, CDR2 ANQGSEA.